The rows below give T cell receptor beta chains drawn from one sample of a study of CD8+ T cells in alopecia areata. The repertoire was sequenced with immunoSEQ multiplex PCR; TCRdb's copy has only in-frame clones and lacks some. The sample has 250,000 to 350,000 clones, 60% seen once. Sequencing used CD4+ T cells sorted from blood, obtained at approximately week 51, from a patient treated with tofacitinib. Receptor source: a human donor with alopecia areata. The conserved cysteine and the conserved F or W are not part of the CDR3 here.

CDR3 protein	V gene	J gene
SVGLRDEQF	TRBV29-1	TRBJ2-1
SVGGQPRSQY	TRBV29-1	TRBJ2-5
ASRGQGRTEAF	TRBV6-4	TRBJ1-1
ASSLGGVPEAF	TRBV5-4	TRBJ1-1
ATSKEEDREAGQPQH	TRBV15	TRBJ1-5
SVPPGTLQSETQY	TRBV29-1	TRBJ2-5
ASSYQPGLGTGELF	TRBV6-5	TRBJ2-2
ASSLGQADTQY	TRBV11-2	TRBJ2-3
AWGTSTDTQY	TRBV30	TRBJ2-3
AWTGMNTEAF	TRBV30	TRBJ1-1
SVRPRGALGNTIY	TRBV29-1	TRBJ1-3
SVIGQGRYSNQPQH	TRBV29-1	TRBJ1-5
SVVGGPGSTEAF	TRBV29-1	TRBJ1-1
AISEETGGGYT	TRBV10-3	TRBJ1-2
ASSTLEVGELF	TRBV11-2	TRBJ2-2
AWSLKGNQPQH	TRBV30	TRBJ1-5